Given below is one TCR beta chain in context. What it binds is unknown. Other DNA sequences in the same sample also yield this CDR3. This sample is drawn from a study of cytomegalovirus exposure and HLA in healthy donors. Notes on the study in general: DRB1 had the most TCR associations and HLA-C the fewest, a later analysis found, with rates varying by HLA locus. A later analysis by the authors found several of the most significant clusters apparently linked to common viral pathogens. The likely explanation for a cluster of highly shared sequence variants was sequencing artifact.

The PCR contained 60 Vbeta and 13 Jbeta primers. Generated by immunoSEQ multiplex PCR, the TCRdb table keeps only in-frame clones and is missing some. Among under 200,000 clones listed, approximately 70% were seen once. The V segment lost 2 bases and the J segment 1 base; nucleotides outside the gene matches: 2. The CDR3 has 15 amino acids. The germline CDR1 and CDR2 sequences are SGHDT and YYEEEE. The clonotype comes from a woman in her twenties or thirties in good health and CMV-seronegative. The V call is TRBV5-6, the J call TRBJ2-3; TRBD2 aligns across 9 bases. Sequencing used PBMCs. The CDR3 loop is CASSFVAGGTDTQYF. Here the CDR3 DNA reads TGTGCCAGCAGCTTCGTAGCGGGGGGCACAGATACGCAGTATTTT.